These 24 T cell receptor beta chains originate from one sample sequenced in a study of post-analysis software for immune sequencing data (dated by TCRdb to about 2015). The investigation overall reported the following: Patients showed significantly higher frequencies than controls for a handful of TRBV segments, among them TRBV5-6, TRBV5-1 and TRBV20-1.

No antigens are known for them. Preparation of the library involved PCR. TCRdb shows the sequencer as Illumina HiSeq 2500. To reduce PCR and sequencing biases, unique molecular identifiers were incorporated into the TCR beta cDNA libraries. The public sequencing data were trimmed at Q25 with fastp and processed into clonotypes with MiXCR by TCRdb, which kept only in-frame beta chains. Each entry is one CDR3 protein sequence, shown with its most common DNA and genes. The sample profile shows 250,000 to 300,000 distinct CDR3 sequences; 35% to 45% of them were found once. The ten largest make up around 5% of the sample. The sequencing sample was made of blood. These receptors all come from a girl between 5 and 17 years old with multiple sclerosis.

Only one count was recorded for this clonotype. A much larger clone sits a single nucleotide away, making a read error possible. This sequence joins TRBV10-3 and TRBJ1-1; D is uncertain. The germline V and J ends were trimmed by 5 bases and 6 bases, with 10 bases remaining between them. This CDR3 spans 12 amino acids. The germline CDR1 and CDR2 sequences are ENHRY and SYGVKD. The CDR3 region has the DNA TGTGCCATCAGTAGAGAGGGCCCTGAAGCTTTCTTT. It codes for CAISREGPEAFF.

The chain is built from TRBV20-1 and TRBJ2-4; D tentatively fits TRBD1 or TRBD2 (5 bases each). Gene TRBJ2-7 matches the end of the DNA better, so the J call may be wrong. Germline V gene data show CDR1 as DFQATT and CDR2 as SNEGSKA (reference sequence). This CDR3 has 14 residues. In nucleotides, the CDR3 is TGCAGTGCTAGATTCCCGGGGCAAACCTACGAGCAGTACTTC. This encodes CSARFPGQTYEQYF.

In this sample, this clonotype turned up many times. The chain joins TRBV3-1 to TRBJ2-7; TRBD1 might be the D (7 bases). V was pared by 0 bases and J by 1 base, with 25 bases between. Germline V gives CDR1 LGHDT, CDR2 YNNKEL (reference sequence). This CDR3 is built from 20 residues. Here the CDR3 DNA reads TGTGCCAGCAGCCAAGATCCGTTATTTTACGGCGGGACAGAATCCTACGAGCAGTACTTC. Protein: CASSQDPLFYGGTESYEQYF.

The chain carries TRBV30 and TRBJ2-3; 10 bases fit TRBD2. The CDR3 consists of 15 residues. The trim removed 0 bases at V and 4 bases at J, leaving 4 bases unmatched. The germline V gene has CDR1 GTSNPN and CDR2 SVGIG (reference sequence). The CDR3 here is CAWSVWLAGADTQYF. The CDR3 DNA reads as TGTGCCTGGAGTGTATGGCTAGCGGGGGCAGATACGCAGTATTTT. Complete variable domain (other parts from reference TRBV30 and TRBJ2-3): SQTIHQWPATLVQPVGSPLSLECTVEGTSNPNLYWYRQAAGRGLQLLFYSVGIGQISSEVPQNLSASRPQDRQFILSSKKLLLSDSGFYLCAWSVWLAGADTQYFGPGTRLTVL.

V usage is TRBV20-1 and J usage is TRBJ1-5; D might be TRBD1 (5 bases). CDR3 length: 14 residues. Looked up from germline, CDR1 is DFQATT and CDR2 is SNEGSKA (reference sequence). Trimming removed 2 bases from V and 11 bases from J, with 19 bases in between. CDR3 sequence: CSARPSGVGGAQHF. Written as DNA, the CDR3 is TGCAGTGCTAGACCAAGTGGGGTAGGAGGGGCCCAGCATTTT.

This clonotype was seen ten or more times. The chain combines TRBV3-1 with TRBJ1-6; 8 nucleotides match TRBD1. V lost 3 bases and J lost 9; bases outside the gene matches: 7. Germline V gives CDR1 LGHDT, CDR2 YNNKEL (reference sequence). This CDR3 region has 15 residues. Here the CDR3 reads CASSHKDRVGSPLHF. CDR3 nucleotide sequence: TGTGCCAGCAGCCATAAGGACAGGGTTGGTTCACCCCTCCACTTT.

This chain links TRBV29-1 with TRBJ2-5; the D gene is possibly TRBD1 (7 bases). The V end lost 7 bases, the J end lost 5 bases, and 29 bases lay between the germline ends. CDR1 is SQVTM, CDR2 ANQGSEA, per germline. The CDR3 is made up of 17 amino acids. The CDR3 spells CSATGDHPTTGRETQYF. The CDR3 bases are TGCAGCGCAACAGGGGACCACCCAACCACGGGGAGGGAGACCCAGTACTTC.

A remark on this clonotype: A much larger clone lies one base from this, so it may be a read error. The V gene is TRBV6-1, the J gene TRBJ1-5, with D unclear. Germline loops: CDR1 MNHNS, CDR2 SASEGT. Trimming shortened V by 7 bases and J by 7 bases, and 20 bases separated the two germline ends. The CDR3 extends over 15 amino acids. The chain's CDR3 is CASTKATRRKQPQHF. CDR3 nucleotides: TGTGCCAGCACCAAGGCGACACGAAGGAAGCAGCCCCAGCATTTT.

The CDR3 sequence is CASSLMHRQLEQFF. For the CDR3, the DNA is TGTGCCAGCAGCTTAATGCATAGGCAATTAGAGCAGTTCTTC. The chain carries TRBV7-6 and TRBJ2-1; no definite D call. Germline V lookup: CDR1 SGHVS, CDR2 FNYEAQ. This CDR3 spans 14 amino acids. V lost 2 bases and J lost 10, with 15 bases in between.

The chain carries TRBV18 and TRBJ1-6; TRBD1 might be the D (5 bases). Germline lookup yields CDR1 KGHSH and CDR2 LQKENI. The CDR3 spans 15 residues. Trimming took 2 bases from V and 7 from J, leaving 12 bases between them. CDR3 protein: CASSPGAGGNSPLHF. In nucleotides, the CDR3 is TGTGCCAGCTCACCAGGGGCAGGAGGCAATTCACCCCTCCACTTT. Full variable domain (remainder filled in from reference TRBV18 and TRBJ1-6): NAGVMQNPRHLVRRRGQEARLRCSPMKGHSHVYWYRQLPEEGLKFMVYLQKENIIDESGMPKERFSAEFPKEGPSILRIQQVVRGDSAAYFCASSPGAGGNSPLHFGNGTRLTVT.

The CDR3 here is CASRRTSGVPDTQYF. The CDR3 region has the DNA TGTGCCAGCAGAAGGACTAGCGGGGTCCCGGATACGCAGTATTTT. This chain connects TRBV12-3 or TRBV12-4 to TRBJ2-3; 12 bases are a match to TRBD2. V gave up 6 bases and J gave up 6 bases; unmatched junction bases: 7. This CDR3 contains 15 residues.

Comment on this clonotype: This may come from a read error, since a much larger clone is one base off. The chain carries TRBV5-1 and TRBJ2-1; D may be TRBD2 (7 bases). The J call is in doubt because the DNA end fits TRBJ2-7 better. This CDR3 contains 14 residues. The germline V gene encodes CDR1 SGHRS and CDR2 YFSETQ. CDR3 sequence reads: CASSLWAGDNEQYF. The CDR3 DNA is TGCGCCAGCAGCCTCTGGGCGGGGGACAATGAGCAGTACTTC.

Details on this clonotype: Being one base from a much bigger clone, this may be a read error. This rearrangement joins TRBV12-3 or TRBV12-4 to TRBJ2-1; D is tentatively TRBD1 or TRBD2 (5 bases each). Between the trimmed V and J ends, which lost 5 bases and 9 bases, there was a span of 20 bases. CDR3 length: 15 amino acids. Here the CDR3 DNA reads TGTGCCAGCAGTCCAACCGGGACCAGCTGCCGTGAGCAGTTCTTC. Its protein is CASSPTGTSCREQFF.

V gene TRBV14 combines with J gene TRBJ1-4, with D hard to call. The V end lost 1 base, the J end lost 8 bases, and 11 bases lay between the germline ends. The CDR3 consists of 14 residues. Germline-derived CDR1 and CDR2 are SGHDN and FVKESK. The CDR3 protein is CASSQVRPVEKLFF. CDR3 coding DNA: TGTGCCAGCAGCCAAGTTAGACCGGTCGAAAAACTGTTTTTT.

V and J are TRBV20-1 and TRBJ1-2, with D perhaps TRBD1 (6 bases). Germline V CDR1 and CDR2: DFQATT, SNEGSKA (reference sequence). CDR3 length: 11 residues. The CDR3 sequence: CRAGASYGYTF. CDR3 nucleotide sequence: TGCAGGGCGGGGGCATCCTATGGCTACACCTTC.

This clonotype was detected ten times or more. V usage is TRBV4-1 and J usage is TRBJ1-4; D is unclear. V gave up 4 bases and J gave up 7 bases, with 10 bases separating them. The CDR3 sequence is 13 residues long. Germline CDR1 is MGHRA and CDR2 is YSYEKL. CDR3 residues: CASSPLVGEKLFF. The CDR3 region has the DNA TGCGCCAGCAGCCCCTTGGTTGGTGAAAAACTGTTTTTT.

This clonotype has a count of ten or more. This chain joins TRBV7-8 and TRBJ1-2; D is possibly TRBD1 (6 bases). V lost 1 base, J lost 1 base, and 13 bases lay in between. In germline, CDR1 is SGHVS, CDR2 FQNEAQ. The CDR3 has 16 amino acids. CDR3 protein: CASSLVHQQGNYGYTF. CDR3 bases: TGTGCCAGCAGCTTAGTACACCAACAGGGTAACTATGGCTACACCTTC.

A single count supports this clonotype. The CDR3 protein is CASSLGTGGRGYTF. The CDR3 region has the DNA TGCGCCAGCAGCTTGGGGACAGGAGGTCGTGGCTACACCTTC. The chain employs TRBV5-1 and TRBJ1-2; 7 nucleotides align to TRBD1. The CDR3 runs to 14 residues. V trimming: 0 bases; J trimming: 7 bases; junction bases outside the gene matches: 6. Germline CDR1 and CDR2: SGHRS and YFSETQ.

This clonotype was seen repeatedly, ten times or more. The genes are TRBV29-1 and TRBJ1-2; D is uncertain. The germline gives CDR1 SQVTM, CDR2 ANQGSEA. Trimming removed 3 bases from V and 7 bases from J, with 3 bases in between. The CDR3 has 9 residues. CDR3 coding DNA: TGCAGCGTTGAGGGTGGCTACACCTTC. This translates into CSVEGGYTF. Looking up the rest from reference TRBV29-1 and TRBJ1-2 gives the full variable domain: SAVISQKPSRDICQRGTSLTIQCQVDSQVTMMFWYRQQPGQSLTLIATANQGSEATYESGFVIDKFPISRPNLTFSTLTVSNMSPEDSSIYLCSVEGGYTFGSGTRLTVV.

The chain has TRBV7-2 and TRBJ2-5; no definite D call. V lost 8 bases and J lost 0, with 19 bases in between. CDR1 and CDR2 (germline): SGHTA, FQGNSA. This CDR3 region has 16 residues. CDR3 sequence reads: CASDAVRFADQETQYF. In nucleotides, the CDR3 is TGTGCCAGCGACGCAGTCCGATTTGCGGACCAAGAGACCCAGTACTTC.

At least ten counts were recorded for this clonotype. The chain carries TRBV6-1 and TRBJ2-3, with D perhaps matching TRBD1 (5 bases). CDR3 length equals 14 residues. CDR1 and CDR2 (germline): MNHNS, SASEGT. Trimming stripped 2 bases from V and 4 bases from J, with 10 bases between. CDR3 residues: CASSEKAGPDTQYF. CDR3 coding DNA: TGTGCCAGCAGTGAAAAGGCAGGGCCAGATACGCAGTATTTT.

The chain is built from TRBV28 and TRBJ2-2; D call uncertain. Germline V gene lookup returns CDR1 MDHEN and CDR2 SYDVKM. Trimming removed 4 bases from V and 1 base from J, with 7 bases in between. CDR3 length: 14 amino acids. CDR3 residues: CASSSAGNTGELFF. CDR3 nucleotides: TGTGCCAGCAGTTCAGCAGGGAACACCGGGGAGCTGTTTTTT.

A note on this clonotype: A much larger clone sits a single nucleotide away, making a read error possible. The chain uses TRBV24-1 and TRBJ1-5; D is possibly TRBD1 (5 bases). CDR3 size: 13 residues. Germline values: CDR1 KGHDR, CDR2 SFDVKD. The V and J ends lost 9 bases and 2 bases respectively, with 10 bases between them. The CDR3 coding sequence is TGTGCCACCGGGATAGGGGGCAATCAGCCCCAGCATTTT. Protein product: CATGIGGNQPQHF.

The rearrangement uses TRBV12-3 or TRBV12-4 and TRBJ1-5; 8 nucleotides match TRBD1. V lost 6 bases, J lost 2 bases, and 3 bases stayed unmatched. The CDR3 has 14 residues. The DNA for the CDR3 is TGTGCCAGCAGAGGGACAGGAGGCAATCAGCCCCAGCATTTT. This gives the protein CASRGTGGNQPQHF.